Only a few counts were recorded for the clone carrying this T cell receptor (beta chain). V lost 3 bases to trimming and J lost 0 bases; unmatched junction nucleotides: 14. Looked up from germline, CDR1 is SGHAT and CDR2 is FQNNGV. The CDR3 consists of 18 residues. These data originate in a study of T-cell reconstitution after alpha-beta-depleted transplantation in children. Unique molecular identifiers were used in preparing the TCRbeta library. TCRdb fed the PCR reads into MiXCR, producing one record per CDR3 protein. The data contain 500,000 to 600,000 distinct CDR3 sequences, roughly 33% of them seen just once; the ten biggest clones take up under 3%.

The chain carries TRBV11-2 and TRBJ2-7; 7 bases align to TRBD2. This specimen consisted of PBMCs from the stem cell graft donor, obtained from the stem cell graft. The receptor was derived from a human donor who donated a stem cell graft to a child with aplastic anemia. CDR3 sequence (DNA): TGTGCCAGCAGCTTTCAGGGCGGGAGCACATTCCTCTCCTACGAGCAGTACTTC. Its protein is CASSFQGGSTFLSYEQYF. Based on the CDR3 plus reference TRBV11-2 and TRBJ2-7, the full variable domain is EAGVAQSPRYKIIEKRQSVAFWCNPISGHATLYWYQQILGQGPKLLIQFQNNGVVDDSQLPKDRFSAERLKGVDSTLKIQPAKLEDSAVYLCASSFQGGSTFLSYEQYFGPGTRLTVT.